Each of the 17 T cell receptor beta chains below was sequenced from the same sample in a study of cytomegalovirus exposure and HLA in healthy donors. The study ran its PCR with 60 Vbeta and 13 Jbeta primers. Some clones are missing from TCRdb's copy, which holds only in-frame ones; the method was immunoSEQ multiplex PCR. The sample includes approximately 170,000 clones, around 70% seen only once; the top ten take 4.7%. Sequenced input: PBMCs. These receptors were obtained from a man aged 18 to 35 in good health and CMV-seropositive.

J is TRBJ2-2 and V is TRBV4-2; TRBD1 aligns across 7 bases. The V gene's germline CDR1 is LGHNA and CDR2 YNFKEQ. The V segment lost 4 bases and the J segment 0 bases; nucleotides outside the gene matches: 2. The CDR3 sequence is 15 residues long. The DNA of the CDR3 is TGTGCCAGCAGCCGGGACAGCGCGAACACCGGGGAGCTGTTTTTT. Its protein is CASSRDSANTGELFF.

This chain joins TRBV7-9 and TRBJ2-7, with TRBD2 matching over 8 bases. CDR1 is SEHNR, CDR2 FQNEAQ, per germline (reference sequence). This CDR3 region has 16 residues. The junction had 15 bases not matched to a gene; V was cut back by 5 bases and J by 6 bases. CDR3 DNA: TGTGCCAGCAGCCTCACTAGCGGAACCGCTTTGACCGAGCAGTACGTC. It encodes CASSLTSGTALTEQYV.

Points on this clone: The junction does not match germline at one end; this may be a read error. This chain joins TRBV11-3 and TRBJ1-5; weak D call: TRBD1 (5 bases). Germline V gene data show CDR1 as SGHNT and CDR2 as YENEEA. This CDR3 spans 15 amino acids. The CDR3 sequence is CASSLEFRGRQPQHF. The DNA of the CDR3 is TGTGCCAGTAGCTTAGAGTTTCGGGGGAGGCAGCCCCAGCATTTT.

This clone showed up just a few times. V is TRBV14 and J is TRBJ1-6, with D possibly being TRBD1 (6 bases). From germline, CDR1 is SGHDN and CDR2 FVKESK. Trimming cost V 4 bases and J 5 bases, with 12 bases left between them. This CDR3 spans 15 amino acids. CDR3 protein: CASSLRTADNSPLHF. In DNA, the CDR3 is TGTGCCAGCAGCCTGCGGACAGCGGATAATTCACCCCTCCACTTT.

The CDR3 region has the DNA TGTGCCTGGAGTGTACGGGGGAATGGCTACACCTTC. Amino acid sequence: CAWSVRGNGYTF. The chain combines TRBV30 with TRBJ1-2, with a tentative D call TRBD1 (5 bases). The CDR3 has 12 residues. CDR1 and CDR2 from the germline V gene are GTSNPN and SVGIG (reference sequence). V was shortened by 0 bases and J by 6 bases, with 8 bases between the two germline ends.

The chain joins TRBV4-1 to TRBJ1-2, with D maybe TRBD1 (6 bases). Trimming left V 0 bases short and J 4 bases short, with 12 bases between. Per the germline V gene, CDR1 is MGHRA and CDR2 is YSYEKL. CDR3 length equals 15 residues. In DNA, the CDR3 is TGCGCCAGCAGCCAAGATGTACAGGGCCGCTATGGCTACACCTTC. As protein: CASSQDVQGRYGYTF.

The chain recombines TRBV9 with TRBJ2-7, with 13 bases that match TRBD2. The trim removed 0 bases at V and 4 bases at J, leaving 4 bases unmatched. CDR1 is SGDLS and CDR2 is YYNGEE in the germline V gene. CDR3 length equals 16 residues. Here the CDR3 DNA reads TGTGCCAGCAGCGTAGCCGGACTAGCGGGAGCGTACGAGCAGTACGTC. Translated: CASSVAGLAGAYEQYV.

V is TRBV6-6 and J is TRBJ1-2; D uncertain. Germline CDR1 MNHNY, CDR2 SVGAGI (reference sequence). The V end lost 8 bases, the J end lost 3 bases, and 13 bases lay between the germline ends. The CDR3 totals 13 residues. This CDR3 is CASVLRDDYGYTF. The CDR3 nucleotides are TGTGCCAGCGTGTTACGGGATGACTATGGCTACACCTTC.

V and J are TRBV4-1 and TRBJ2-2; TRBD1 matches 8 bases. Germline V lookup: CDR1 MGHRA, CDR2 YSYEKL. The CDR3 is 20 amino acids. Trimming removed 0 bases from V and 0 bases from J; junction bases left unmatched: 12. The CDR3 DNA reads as TGCGCCAGCAGCCAAGACCCGGACAGGGTTGGAACCTCGAACACCGGGGAGCTGTTTTTT. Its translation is CASSQDPDRVGTSNTGELFF.

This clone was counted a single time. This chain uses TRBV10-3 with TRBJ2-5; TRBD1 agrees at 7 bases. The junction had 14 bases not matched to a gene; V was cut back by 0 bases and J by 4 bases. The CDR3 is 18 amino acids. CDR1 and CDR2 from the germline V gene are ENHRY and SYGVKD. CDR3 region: CAISESNSGTALRETQYF. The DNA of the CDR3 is TGTGCCATCAGTGAGTCGAACTCCGGGACAGCCCTACGAGAGACCCAGTACTTC.

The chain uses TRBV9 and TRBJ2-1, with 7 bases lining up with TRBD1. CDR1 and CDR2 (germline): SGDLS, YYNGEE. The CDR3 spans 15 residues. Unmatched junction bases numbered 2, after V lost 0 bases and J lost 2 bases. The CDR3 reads CASSVEGGAYNEQFF. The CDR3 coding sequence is TGTGCCAGCAGCGTAGAAGGGGGCGCCTACAATGAGCAGTTCTTC.

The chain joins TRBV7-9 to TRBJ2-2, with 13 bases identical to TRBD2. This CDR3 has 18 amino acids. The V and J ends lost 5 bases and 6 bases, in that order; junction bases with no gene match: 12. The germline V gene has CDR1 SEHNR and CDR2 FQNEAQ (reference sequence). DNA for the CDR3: TGTGCCAGCAGCCCCCGTACTGGGACTAGCGGGGAATCCGGGGAGCTGTTTTTT. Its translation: CASSPRTGTSGESGELFF. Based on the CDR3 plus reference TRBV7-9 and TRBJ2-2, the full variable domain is DTGVSQNPRHKITKRGQNVTFRCDPISEHNRLYWYRQTLGQGPEFLTYFQNEAQLEKSRLLSDRFSAERPKGSFSTLEIQRTEQGDSAMYLCASSPRTGTSGESGELFFGEGSRLTVL.

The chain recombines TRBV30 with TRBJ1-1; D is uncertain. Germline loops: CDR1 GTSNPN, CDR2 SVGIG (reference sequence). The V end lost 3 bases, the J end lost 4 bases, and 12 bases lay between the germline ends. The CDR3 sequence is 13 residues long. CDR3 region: CAWSFWEGTEAFF. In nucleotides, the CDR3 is TGTGCCTGGAGCTTTTGGGAGGGCACTGAAGCTTTCTTT.

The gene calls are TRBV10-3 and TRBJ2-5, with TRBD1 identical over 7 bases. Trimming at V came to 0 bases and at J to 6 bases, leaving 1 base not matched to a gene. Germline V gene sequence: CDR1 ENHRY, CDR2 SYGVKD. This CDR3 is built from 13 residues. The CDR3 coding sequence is TGTGCCATCAGTGAGTCGGACAGGCAGACCCAGTACTTC. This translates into CAISESDRQTQYF.

CDR3 in amino acids: CASSQVRAGVAYNEQFF. CDR3 nucleotide sequence: TGCGCCAGCAGCCAAGTAAGGGCGGGAGTAGCCTACAATGAGCAGTTCTTC. The rearrangement joins TRBV4-1 to TRBJ2-1; 7 bases fit TRBD2. Trimming removed 1 base from V and 2 bases from J; junction bases left unmatched: 8. Per the germline V gene, CDR1 is MGHRA and CDR2 is YSYEKL. CDR3 length: 17 amino acids.

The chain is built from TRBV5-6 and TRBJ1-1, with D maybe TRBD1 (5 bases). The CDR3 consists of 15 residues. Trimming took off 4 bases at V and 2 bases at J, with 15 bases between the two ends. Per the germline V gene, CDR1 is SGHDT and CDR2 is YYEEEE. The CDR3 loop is CASSIRQRYNTEAFF. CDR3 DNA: TGTGCCAGCAGCATCCGACAGCGATATAACACTGAAGCTTTCTTT.

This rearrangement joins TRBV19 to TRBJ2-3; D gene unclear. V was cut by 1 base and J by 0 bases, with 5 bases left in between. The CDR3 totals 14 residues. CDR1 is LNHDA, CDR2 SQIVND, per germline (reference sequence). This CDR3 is CASSIAPSTDTQYF. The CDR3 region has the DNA TGTGCCAGTAGTATAGCTCCTAGCACAGATACGCAGTATTTT.